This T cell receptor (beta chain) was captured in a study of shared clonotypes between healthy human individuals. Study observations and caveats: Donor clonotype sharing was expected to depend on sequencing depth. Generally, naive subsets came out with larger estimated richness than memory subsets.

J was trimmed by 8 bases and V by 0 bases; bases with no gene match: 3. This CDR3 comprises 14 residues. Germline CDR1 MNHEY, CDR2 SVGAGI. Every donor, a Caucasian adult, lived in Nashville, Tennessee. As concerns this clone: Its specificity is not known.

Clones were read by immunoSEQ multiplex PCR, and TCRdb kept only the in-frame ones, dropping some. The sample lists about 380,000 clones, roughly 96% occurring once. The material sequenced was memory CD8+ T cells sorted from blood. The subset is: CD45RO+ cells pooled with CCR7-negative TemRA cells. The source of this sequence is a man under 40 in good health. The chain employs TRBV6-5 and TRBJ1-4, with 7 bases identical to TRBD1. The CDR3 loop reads CASSYSRGHEKLFF. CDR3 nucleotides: TGTGCCAGCAGTTACTCGAGGGGGCACGAAAAACTGTTTTTT.